The 25 T cell receptor beta chains in this list originate from one sample, sequenced in a study of blood T cell repertoires in COVID-19. The data were produced by immunoSEQ multiplex PCR, yet TCRdb's version contains in-frame clones alone and is incomplete. The sample contains tens of thousands of clones, under 95% of which appear only once. Sequenced: peripheral blood. The receptors stem from a human donor in a cohort sampled during active COVID-19.

This clone was detected only once. This chain connects TRBV2 to TRBJ2-3; 12 nucleotides match TRBD2. The CDR3 has 15 amino acids. The J segment lost 3 bases and the V segment lost 5 bases, leaving 3 bases of the junction unmatched. Germline loops: CDR1 SNHLY, CDR2 FYNNEI. The CDR3 DNA follows: TGTGCCAGCAGTTTTACTAGCGGGGGGACAGATACGCAGTATTTT. Protein sequence: CASSFTSGGTDTQYF.

The J gene is TRBJ1-1, the V gene TRBV25-1; D uncertain. Trimming took 4 bases from V and 11 from J, leaving 17 bases between them. The CDR3 is 13 amino acids. Per germline, CDR1 MGHDK and CDR2 SYGVNS. The CDR3 spells CASSGGNGFRAFF. The DNA of the CDR3 is TGTGCCAGCAGTGGCGGCAATGGGTTCCGGGCTTTCTTT. The entire variable domain, with the rest obtained from reference TRBV25-1 and TRBJ1-1, is as follows: EADIYQTPRYLVIGTGKKITLECSQTMGHDKMYWYQQDPGMELHLIHYSYGVNSTEKGDLSSESTVSRIRTEHFPLTLESARPSHTSQYLCASSGGNGFRAFFGQGTRLTVV.

This chain uses TRBV11-1 with TRBJ2-7; weak D call: TRBD1 (5 bases). Per the germline V gene, CDR1 is SGHAT and CDR2 is FQDESV (reference sequence). Between the trimmed V and J ends, which lost 0 bases and 2 bases, there was a span of 14 bases. CDR3 size: 16 residues. The CDR3 is CASSLALLRGTYEQYF. In DNA form, the CDR3 reads TGTGCCAGCAGCTTAGCGCTGCTTAGGGGCACCTACGAGCAGTACTTC. Together with reference TRBV11-1 and TRBJ2-7, the CDR3 gives the full variable domain: EAEVAQSPRYKITEKSQAVAFWCDPISGHATLYWYRQILGQGPELLVQFQDESVVDDSQLPKDRFSAERLKGVDSTLKIQPAELGDSAMYLCASSLALLRGTYEQYFGPGTRLTVT.

This chain uses TRBV7-2 with TRBJ2-2; TRBD2 agrees at 9 bases. Germline CDR1 is SGHTA and CDR2 is FQGNSA. The CDR3 length is 16 residues. V lost 1 base and J lost 7; bases outside the gene matches: 7. CDR3 loop: CASSLERGGGGGELFF. CDR3 nucleotide sequence: TGTGCCAGCAGCTTAGAGCGCGGGGGGGGCGGCGGGGAGCTGTTTTTT.

CDR3 DNA: TGTGCCAGCAGCCGGGGCGGGGGAGAGACCCAGTACTTC. This sequence encodes CASSRGGGETQYF. This sequence joins TRBV7-9 and TRBJ2-5, with 7 bases matching TRBD2. V shed 5 bases and J 4 bases; nucleotides not matched to a gene: 4. CDR1 and CDR2 from the germline V gene are SEHNR and FQNEAQ (reference sequence). The CDR3 sequence is 13 residues long.

The rearrangement joins TRBV5-6 to TRBJ2-1; 8 positions match TRBD1. The V and J ends lost 4 bases and 1 base, in that order; junction bases with no gene match: 7. The germline V gene encodes CDR1 SGHDT and CDR2 YYEEEE. This CDR3 contains 16 residues. Written as DNA, the CDR3 is TGTGCCAGCAGCATAACAACAGGGGGGTCCTACAATGAGCAGTTCTTC. Amino acids: CASSITTGGSYNEQFF.

The rearrangement joins TRBV4-2 to TRBJ2-7; 12 positions match TRBD1. CDR1 and CDR2 from the germline V gene are LGHNA and YNFKEQ. Trimming cost V 3 bases and J 3 bases; bases outside gene matches: 9. The CDR3 sequence is 17 residues long. In nucleotides, the CDR3 is TGTGCCAGCAGCCAGGCTTCGGGACAGGGGGCTTTCTACGAGCAGTACTTC. Translation gives CASSQASGQGAFYEQYF.

The V call is TRBV6-5, the J call TRBJ1-1; 11 nucleotides match TRBD1. Germline-derived CDR1 and CDR2 are MNHEY and SVGAGI. The CDR3 is 16 residues long. The V and J ends lost 2 bases and 5 bases, in that order; junction bases with no gene match: 7. The CDR3 coding sequence is TGTGCCAGCAGTTACCGAGCCGGGACAGGGGGGACTGAAGCTTTCTTT. It encodes CASSYRAGTGGTEAFF.

The chain is built from TRBV6-6 and TRBJ2-7; TRBD1 matches 8 bases. The CDR3 is made up of 15 amino acids. Unmatched junction bases numbered 8, after V lost 5 bases and J lost 2 bases. Per the germline V gene, CDR1 is MNHNY and CDR2 is SVGAGI (reference sequence). In DNA, the CDR3 is TGTGCCAGCAGTCGACCCTCGGGACAGGCCTACGAGCAGTACTTC. Translation gives CASSRPSGQAYEQYF.

This sequence joins TRBV6-2 or TRBV6-3 and TRBJ2-7, with 8 bases matching TRBD2. The V and J ends lost 2 bases and 3 bases, in that order; junction bases with no gene match: 9. This CDR3 is 16 amino acids long. Germline loops: CDR1 MNHEY, CDR2 SVGEGT. This chain's CDR3 is CASSYIGIAGYYEQYF. The CDR3 DNA is TGTGCCAGCAGTTACATTGGGATAGCGGGGTACTACGAGCAGTACTTC.

The chain joins TRBV27 to TRBJ2-6; 11 positions agree with TRBD2. Germline V gene lookup returns CDR1 MNHEY and CDR2 SMNVEV (reference sequence). The CDR3 covers 18 residues. The trim removed 5 bases at V and 0 bases at J, leaving 6 bases unmatched. CDR3 residues: CASSIGLAGYSGANVLTF. For the CDR3, the DNA is TGTGCCAGCAGTATCGGACTAGCGGGCTACTCTGGGGCCAACGTCCTGACTTTC.

The chain couples TRBV2 to TRBJ1-2; no firm D call. The germline V gene has CDR1 SNHLY and CDR2 FYNNEI. The CDR3 consists of 14 residues. The V gene lost 1 base and the J gene lost 11 bases, with 17 bases spanning the gap. The CDR3 nucleotides are TGTGCCAGCAGTGAAGGAGGGTTACTCGCTGGGTACACCTTC. Residues: CASSEGGLLAGYTF.

This chain uses TRBV10-1 with TRBJ2-7, with a possible D match to TRBD1 (6 bases). The germline V and J ends were trimmed by 3 bases and 3 bases, with 6 bases remaining between them. The CDR3 runs to 12 residues. CDR1 is WNHNN and CDR2 is SYGVQD in the germline V gene (reference sequence). DNA for the CDR3: TGCGCCAGCAGTGAAGGGGGCTACGAGCAGTACTTC. Encoded protein: CASSEGGYEQYF.

The sample holds one count of this clone. The chain recombines TRBV6-5 with TRBJ1-1; tentative D call: TRBD1 (5 bases). The CDR3 has 14 residues. Looked up from germline, CDR1 is MNHEY and CDR2 is SVGAGI. Trimming shortened V by 6 bases and J by 4 bases, and 15 bases separated the two germline ends. CDR3 in amino acids: CASREGPFGTEAFF. In nucleotides, the CDR3 is TGTGCCAGCAGGGAGGGACCTTTCGGCACTGAAGCTTTCTTT.

The rearrangement uses TRBV11-2 and TRBJ2-2, with D perhaps TRBD1 (5 bases). CDR1 is SGHAT and CDR2 is FQNNGV in the germline V gene. This CDR3 is built from 17 residues. With 5 bases removed from V and 4 bases from J, the gap between germline ends came to 20 bases. CDR3 sequence: CASSPWGSPRSTGELFF. For the CDR3, the DNA is TGTGCCAGCAGCCCCTGGGGCAGCCCGCGGTCCACCGGGGAGCTGTTTTTT.

The V and J genes are TRBV18 and TRBJ2-3, with D possibly matching TRBD2 (6 bases). The germline CDR1 and CDR2 sequences are KGHSH and LQKENI. The CDR3 consists of 14 residues. V shed 5 bases and J shed 4 bases, with 13 bases lying between them. For the CDR3, the DNA is TGTGCCAGCTCATTGGCGGGGCTGGCAGATACGCAGTATTTT. Translation gives CASSLAGLADTQYF.

A single count supports this clone. The gene calls are TRBV11-2 and TRBJ2-7; tentatively, D is TRBD2 (5 bases). Germline V lookup: CDR1 SGHAT, CDR2 FQNNGV. This CDR3 is built from 14 residues. V was cut by 1 base and J by 2 bases, with 9 bases left in between. This CDR3 reads CASSLGGGTYEQYF. As DNA, the CDR3 is TGTGCCAGCAGCTTAGGTGGAGGTACCTACGAGCAGTACTTC.

The chain recombines TRBV5-4 with TRBJ2-2; 14 bases are a match to TRBD2. The CDR3 is 16 amino acids. The germline gives CDR1 SGHNT, CDR2 YYREEE (reference sequence). V shed 5 bases, J shed 4 bases, and the junction held 4 bases outside the gene matches. This CDR3 reads CASSWGLAGVTGELFF. The CDR3 region has the DNA TGTGCCAGCAGTTGGGGACTAGCGGGGGTCACCGGGGAGCTGTTTTTT.

This clone has a single count. The chain recombines TRBV7-9 with TRBJ2-1; 8 nucleotides match TRBD1. The CDR3 is made up of 15 amino acids. Trimming at V came to 5 bases and at J to 0 bases, leaving 3 bases not matched to a gene. The germline CDR1 and CDR2 sequences are SEHNR and FQNEAQ (reference sequence). CDR3 sequence (DNA): TGTGCCAGCAGCCGACAGGGGAGCTCCTACAATGAGCAGTTCTTC. It encodes CASSRQGSSYNEQFF.

This chain connects TRBV7-9 to TRBJ1-1; 11 positions match TRBD1. Germline values: CDR1 SEHNR, CDR2 FQNEAQ (reference sequence). Trimming removed 5 bases from V and 1 base from J; junction bases left unmatched: 3. The CDR3 totals 15 residues. The DNA for the CDR3 is TGTGCCAGCAGCGAAGGACAGGGGGCGAACACTGAAGCTTTCTTT. It codes for CASSEGQGANTEAFF.

The chain is built from TRBV7-2 and TRBJ1-4; the D gene is possibly TRBD1 (6 bases). The CDR3 contains 15 residues. The germline CDR1 and CDR2 sequences are SGHTA and FQGNSA. The V end lost 0 bases, the J end lost 7 bases, and 12 bases lay between the germline ends. CDR3 amino acids: CASSLAAGAGEKLFF. CDR3 in DNA: TGTGCCAGCAGCTTAGCGGCGGGGGCGGGTGAAAAACTGTTTTTT.

The chain is built from TRBV6-1 and TRBJ2-7, with 7 bases that match TRBD1. The CDR3 runs to 16 residues. Unmatched junction bases numbered 8, after V lost 0 bases and J lost 3 bases. The germline CDR1 and CDR2 sequences are MNHNS and SASEGT. The CDR3: CASSEAQGVANYEQYF. CDR3 sequence (DNA): TGTGCCAGCAGTGAAGCGCAGGGGGTCGCGAACTACGAGCAGTACTTC.

V gene TRBV19 combines with J gene TRBJ2-2; 9 bases fit TRBD1. The germline CDR1 and CDR2 sequences are LNHDA and SQIVND (reference sequence). This CDR3 has 16 amino acids. The junction had 2 bases not matched to a gene; V was cut back by 1 base and J by 2 bases. This chain's CDR3 is CASSIAGQGNTGELFF. CDR3 in DNA: TGTGCCAGTAGTATAGCGGGACAGGGAAACACCGGGGAGCTGTTTTTT.

The chain joins TRBV29-1 to TRBJ2-3; TRBD1 aligns across 7 bases. Trimming at V came to 6 bases and at J to 5 bases, leaving 8 bases not matched to a gene. From germline, CDR1 is SQVTM and CDR2 ANQGSEA. CDR3 size: 13 residues. CDR3 in amino acids: CSVTGQLRDTQYF. The CDR3 region has the DNA TGCAGCGTAACGGGACAGTTAAGAGATACGCAGTATTTT.

The chain recombines TRBV5-1 with TRBJ2-5, with 9 nucleotides matching TRBD2. V was clipped by 3 bases and J by 5 bases; unmatched bases: 8. The CDR3 covers 15 residues. CDR1 SGHRS and CDR2 YFSETQ come from the germline V gene. CDR3 sequence reads: CASSSRTSALETQYF. Here the CDR3 DNA reads TGCGCCAGCAGCTCACGGACTAGCGCTTTGGAGACCCAGTACTTC.